This T cell receptor beta chain was retrieved from a study of T cell repertoires in cytomegalovirus infection. As for the study in general: Public TCR beta signature analysis indicated the presence of both CMV infection and matching HLA type. General study results and limits: People with CMV and the relevant HLA were identified by cumulative public TCR beta family frequency. The ex vivo response was dominated by HLA-C-restricted CMV-specific TCR beta clonotypes.

Per the germline V gene, CDR1 is MNHEY and CDR2 is SMNVEV (reference sequence). CDR3 size: 14 residues. V lost 0 bases and J 8 bases, leaving 13 bases between the germline ends. This clonotype was recorded many times. Its target is not known. Via MiXCR, TCRdb re-called the reads, giving one row per CDR3 protein. The sample has 85,000 to 130,000 distinct CDR3 sequences; more than 20% are singletons. The sample comprised CD8+ T cells from PBMCs. The rearrangement uses TRBV27 and TRBJ1-2, with D hard to call. This sequence was found in a human donor in good health (CMV status not recorded). Some clones in this sample may be carry-over from other donors' samples. CDR3 sequence reads: CASSLSTLTGGYTF. The CDR3 bases are TGTGCCAGCAGTTTATCAACCCTTACGGGGGGCTACACCTTC.